This T cell receptor (beta chain) was identified during a study of blood T cell repertoires in COVID-19. This CDR3 contains 16 residues. Germline values: CDR1 SGHRS, CDR2 YFSETQ. The V and J ends lost 4 bases and 6 bases respectively, with 19 bases between them. Generated by immunoSEQ multiplex PCR, the TCRdb table keeps only in-frame clones and is missing some. The sample records a few hundred thousand clones, around 87% being singletons. The chain is built from TRBV5-1 and TRBJ1-4, with D perhaps matching TRBD1 (6 bases). The receptor was isolated from a woman in her 40s who had recovered from COVID-19. Sequencing was carried out using PBMCs or T cells enriched from blood (not recorded which). CDR3 amino acids: CASSAAQGLGDEKLFF. The DNA of the CDR3 is TGCGCCAGCAGCGCGGCCCAGGGGCTGGGGGATGAAAAACTGTTTTTT. The full variable domain, with the rest looked up from reference TRBV5-1 and TRBJ1-4, is KAGVTQTPRYLIKTRGQQVTLSCSPISGHRSVSWYQQTPGQGLQFLFEYFSETQRNKGNFPGRFSGRQFSNSRSEMNVSTLELGDSALYLCASSAAQGLGDEKLFFGSGTQLSVL.